These 13 T cell receptor beta chains were sequenced from one sample in a study of cytomegalovirus exposure and HLA in healthy donors. Measured with immunoSEQ multiplex PCR; TCRdb has only the in-frame clones, and not every one. This sample yields some 290,000 clones, of which approximately 86% are seen a single time; approximately 0.9% belongs to the top ten. Sample: PBMCs. Receptors originate from a man aged 25-45 years in good health and CMV-seronegative.

The chain employs TRBV23-1 and TRBJ2-7, with D possibly TRBD1 on 6 matching bases. TRBV23-1 is flagged as an ORF with uncertain function. The V end was cut by 9 bases, the J end by 0 bases, with 9 bases between. This CDR3 has 12 residues. The CDR3 nucleotides are TGCGCCAGACAGGGTCGCTCCTACGAGCAGTACTTC. As protein: CARQGRSYEQYF.

V and J are TRBV4-1 and TRBJ2-7; TRBD2 aligns across 8 bases. Germline V gene lookup returns CDR1 MGHRA and CDR2 YSYEKL. The CDR3 runs 16 residues. V lost 4 bases, J lost 0 bases, and 8 bases stayed unmatched. The CDR3 spells CASSPPRGVSSYEQYF. The CDR3 coding sequence is TGCGCCAGCAGCCCCCCGCGGGGGGTTAGCTCCTACGAGCAGTACTTC.

The V call is TRBV6-1, the J call TRBJ1-5; tentatively, D is TRBD1 (6 bases). Germline values: CDR1 MNHNS, CDR2 SASEGT. Trimming took off 1 base at V and 4 bases at J, with 14 bases between the two ends. This CDR3 region has 16 residues. This CDR3 reads CASSEVSTGRNQPQHF. The CDR3 DNA reads as TGTGCCAGCAGTGAAGTTAGTACAGGGCGGAATCAGCCCCAGCATTTT.

The genes are TRBV6-6 and TRBJ2-7, with 14 nucleotides matching TRBD2. The V and J ends lost 5 bases and 4 bases, in that order; junction bases with no gene match: 4. This CDR3 has 15 residues. CDR1 is MNHNY, CDR2 SVGAGI, per germline (reference sequence). The CDR3 nucleotides read TGTGCCAGCAGTCGACTAGCGGGGGGGCAATACGAGCAGTACTTC. Translating gives CASSRLAGGQYEQYF.

The V call is TRBV4-1, the J call TRBJ2-7, with 8 bases fitting TRBD1. The CDR3 covers 15 residues. The J segment lost 3 bases and the V segment lost 6 bases, leaving 10 bases of the junction unmatched. CDR1 is MGHRA and CDR2 is YSYEKL in the germline V gene. CDR3 in amino acids: CASRQTGTGVYEQYF. In DNA form, the CDR3 reads TGCGCCAGCAGACAAACCGGGACAGGCGTCTACGAGCAGTACTTC.

This sequence joins TRBV18 and TRBJ2-3, with a tentative D call TRBD1 (6 bases). Deletions cut 6 bases from V and 2 bases from J, with 15 bases between. The V gene's germline CDR1 is KGHSH and CDR2 LQKENI. This CDR3 is built from 15 residues. CDR3 region: CASSYNTGFTDTQYF. The DNA of the CDR3 is TGTGCCAGCTCGTACAACACAGGGTTCACAGATACGCAGTATTTT.

The genes are TRBV4-2 and TRBJ2-2, with 10 positions matching TRBD2. Trimming took 0 bases from V and 6 from J; bases not matched to a gene: 7. CDR3 length equals 17 residues. Germline loops: CDR1 LGHNA, CDR2 YNFKEQ. The CDR3 DNA reads as TGTGCCAGCAGCCAAGAAGGGAGCGGGGGGGCCGCCGGGGAGCTGTTTTTT. Its protein product is CASSQEGSGGAAGELFF.

The rearrangement joins TRBV29-1 to TRBJ1-1; 10 bases are a match to TRBD1. J was trimmed by 2 bases and V by 7 bases; bases with no gene match: 4. The CDR3 consists of 13 residues. The germline V gene encodes CDR1 SQVTM and CDR2 ANQGSEA. As DNA, the CDR3 is TGCAGCGCCGACAGGGGGCGAAACACTGAAGCTTTCTTT. Translating it yields CSADRGRNTEAFF.

V usage is TRBV5-1 and J usage is TRBJ2-7; the D gene is possibly TRBD1 (5 bases). The length of the CDR3 is 14 residues. The V and J ends lost 6 bases and 4 bases respectively, with 17 bases between them. Germline values: CDR1 SGHRS, CDR2 YFSETQ. The CDR3, as DNA: TGCGCCAGCAACTTTTTTCAGGGTTCGTACGAGCAGTACTTC. This gives the protein CASNFFQGSYEQYF.

CDR3 bases: TGTGCCAGCAGTTTCAGACAGAACTCTGGAAACACCATATATTTT. It is translated as CASSFRQNSGNTIYF. The chain employs TRBV27 and TRBJ1-3; the D gene is possibly TRBD1 (5 bases). The CDR3 length is 15 residues. V dropped 3 bases and J dropped 0 bases, with 9 bases sitting between them. CDR1 is MNHEY, CDR2 SMNVEV, per germline (reference sequence).

The V gene is TRBV6-5, the J gene TRBJ2-2; no clear D gene. Germline CDR1 reads MNHEY; CDR2 reads SVGAGI. The length of the CDR3 is 13 residues. Between the trimmed V and J ends, which lost 6 bases and 0 bases, there was a span of 5 bases. The CDR3 loop reads CASRRTNTGELFF. In nucleotides, the CDR3 is TGTGCCAGCAGGAGGACGAACACCGGGGAGCTGTTTTTT.

The chain employs TRBV11-2 and TRBJ2-5, with 13 positions matching TRBD2. This CDR3 spans 17 amino acids. The germline gives CDR1 SGHAT, CDR2 FQNNGV. Unmatched junction bases numbered 10, after V lost 5 bases and J lost 4 bases. The CDR3 DNA is TGTGCCAGCAGCACGAAGGCGGGACTAGCGGGGAGAGAGACCCAGTACTTC. This sequence encodes CASSTKAGLAGRETQYF. The full variable domain, with the rest looked up from reference TRBV11-2 and TRBJ2-5, is EAGVAQSPRYKIIEKRQSVAFWCNPISGHATLYWYQQILGQGPKLLIQFQNNGVVDDSQLPKDRFSAERLKGVDSTLKIQPAKLEDSAVYLCASSTKAGLAGRETQYFGPGTRLLVL.

The CDR3 DNA follows: TGTGCCAGCAGCGTAGGATTGGCGGGCCCCTCTGGAAACACCATATATTTT. It codes for CASSVGLAGPSGNTIYF. The chain links TRBV9 to TRBJ1-3; the D is unclear. The CDR3 spans 17 residues. Trimming stripped 0 bases from V and 0 bases from J, with 13 bases between. Germline loops: CDR1 SGDLS, CDR2 YYNGEE.